These T cell receptor beta chains were read from a single sample in a study of molecular identifiers for immune sequencing clone quantification. TCRdb reprocessed the PCR reads via MiXCR and lists one record per CDR3 protein. This table holds over 35,000 distinct CDR3 sequences, approximately 17% found once. The sequencing sample was made of naive CD8+ T cells from blood, with Jurkat cell RNA spiked in. The origin of the receptors is a human donor in good health. Some libraries in this study had Jurkat cell RNA spiked in. Both conserved end residues are part of each CDR3. A D gene is named only where the DNA matches it firmly. The size field is filled for only some rows; it gives once, few, many or a size class.

TGCAGTGCTACCGGACAGACAACTCGGAATGAGCAGTTCTTC,CSATGQTTRNEQFF,TRBV20-1,many,TRBJ2-1,-
TGTGCCAGTAGTATGTTTCTAGGCTACGAGCAGTACTTC,CASSMFLGYEQYF,TRBV19,many,TRBJ2-7,-
TGTGCCAGCAGCCAGGACACAGGGATTAAAACCGGGGAGCTGTTTTTT,CASSQDTGIKTGELFF,TRBV2,many,TRBJ2-2,-
TGTGCCACCGTGGACAGGGGTTACGAGCAGTACTTC,CATVDRGYEQYF,TRBV10-3,many,TRBJ2-7,TRBD1
TGTGCCAGCAGTTTACAGGGGGCATCTGCTGAGCAGTTCTTC,CASSLQGASAEQFF,TRBV27,few,TRBJ2-1,TRBD1
TGTGCCAGCAGCCCGGGACTGTGGTCCGGGGAGCTGCTTTTT,CASSPGLWSGELLF,TRBV6-2/TRBV6-3,-,TRBJ2-2,-
TGTGCCAGCAGAGGGCTAAACAATGAGCAGTTCTTC,CASRGLNNEQFF,TRBV28,many,TRBJ2-1,-
TGTGCCAGCACCCCTAGCGGGAGATGGGACAATGAGCAGTTCTTC,CASTPSGRWDNEQFF,TRBV25-1,many,TRBJ2-1,TRBD2
TGTGCCAGCAGTCTCCCCATCCCGACTAGCGGGAAGGATGAGCAGTACTTC,CASSLPIPTSGKDEQYF,TRBV28,-,TRBJ2-7,TRBD2
TGTGCTAGTGGTGAAGGGACAGGGAGAATAGGCGAGCAGTTCTTC,CASGEGTGRIGEQFF,TRBV12-5,many,TRBJ2-1,TRBD1
TGTGCCAGTAGTGCCTCCCTGGGGCGGTCCTACGAGCAGTACTTC,CASSASLGRSYEQYF,TRBV19,-,TRBJ2-7,-
TGTGCCAGCCGTCATACCGGCAGGGGGCTTGGTGGCTACACCTTC,CASRHTGRGLGGYTF,TRBV19,once,TRBJ1-2,TRBD1
TGTGCCAGCAGGGCACGTGGGACAGGGCGGAGTGGGGCCAACGTCCTGACTTTC,CASRARGTGRSGANVLTF,TRBV12-3/TRBV12-4,many,TRBJ2-6,TRBD1
TGTGCTAGCAGCTTAGGGGTGGAGACTCAATGGGATGAGCAGTTCTTC,CASSLGVETQWDEQFF,TRBV7-7,many,TRBJ2-1,-
TGTGCCAGCAGTTTTGGGGACAGGGGGATTGGGGCCAACGTCCTGACTTTC,CASSFGDRGIGANVLTF,TRBV27,many,TRBJ2-6,TRBD1
TGCAGTGCTAGATCCCCCTCCACGTATGGCTACACCTTC,CSARSPSTYGYTF,TRBV20-1,many,TRBJ1-2,-
TGTGCCAGTAGATTAGGGGCCAATCAGCCCCAGCATTTT,CASRLGANQPQHF,TRBV19,many,TRBJ1-5,-
TGTGCCAGCAGCGGGATAAGCGACGGACCCAATACGCAGTATTTT,CASSGISDGPNTQYF,TRBV13,-,TRBJ2-3,-
TGTGCCAGCAGCCAAACTTCCTGGGACCCAGGGGACGAGCAGTACTTC,CASSQTSWDPGDEQYF,TRBV7-9,many,TRBJ2-7,-
TGCGCCAGCAGTCCCGACAGGGGGTTCTCCTACGAGCAGTGCTTC,CASSPDRGFSYEQCF,TRBV4-3,-,TRBJ2-7,TRBD1
TGTGCCAGCAGCTTAGGGACGCGGGAAGTCTCCTACGAGCAGTACTTC,CASSLGTREVSYEQYF,TRBV13,many,TRBJ2-7,-
TGTGCCAGCAGCCCCGGGACAGGGAACGAGCAGTACTTC,CASSPGTGNEQYF,TRBV13,many,TRBJ2-7,TRBD1
TGTGCCAGCAGCGTGGACTCCTACGAGCAGTACTTC,CASSVDSYEQYF,TRBV11-3,many,TRBJ2-7,-
TGTGCCAGCAGCGTAGACTTGAGCTCCTACAATGAGCAGTTCTTC,CASSVDLSSYNEQFF,TRBV9,many,TRBJ2-1,-
TGTGCCAGCAGCTTAGTGGATGAGCAGTTCTTC,CASSLVDEQFF,TRBV13,many,TRBJ2-1,-
TGCGCCAGCAGCCAAGGGCCGACAGGGAATCACGAGCAGTACTTC,CASSQGPTGNHEQYF,TRBV4-3,many,TRBJ2-7,TRBD1
TGTGCCAGCAGTGAAGGAGGTCTCCCTAGCGGGAGGGTCGATGAGCAGTTCTTC,CASSEGGLPSGRVDEQFF,TRBV25-1,many,TRBJ2-1,TRBD2
TGTGCCAGCAGCACGCTACTAGCGGGAGTGGCAGATACGCAGTATTTT,CASSTLLAGVADTQYF,TRBV7-9,many,TRBJ2-3,TRBD2
TGCGCCAGCAGCCAACCACAGGGTGCAACTAATGAAAAACTGTTTTTT,CASSQPQGATNEKLFF,TRBV4-1,many,TRBJ1-4,-
TGTGCCAGCAGCCAAGATTTGGGTAGGTCCGGCGAGCAGTACTTC,CASSQDLGRSGEQYF,TRBV14,many,TRBJ2-7,-
TGTGCCAGCAGCTCCCCCCCAGGGTCTAAGTTCTTC,CASSSPPGSKFF,TRBV7-8,few,TRBJ2-1,-